The entry below describes one T cell receptor (beta chain). The data were produced by immunoSEQ multiplex PCR, yet TCRdb's version contains in-frame clones alone and is incomplete. The sample carries about 210,000 clones, approximately 80% recorded once. This specimen belongs to a study of blood T cell repertoires in COVID-19. Germline values: CDR1 SQVTM, CDR2 ANQGSEA. This CDR3 is built from 17 residues. V was pared by 6 bases and J by 5 bases, with 19 bases of the junction left unmatched. The rearrangement links TRBV29-1 to TRBJ2-7; 10 positions match TRBD1. This TCR was sampled from a middle-aged man who had recovered from COVID-19. Sequenced sample: PBMCs or T cells enriched from blood (not recorded which). This chain's CDR3 is CSVGGGTGASVVDEQYF. Written as DNA, the CDR3 is TGCAGCGTGGGAGGGGGGACAGGGGCCTCGGTAGTCGACGAGCAGTACTTC.